These 22 T cell receptor beta chains were all obtained from the same sample, sequenced in a study of T cells in Graves' hyperthyroidism and ophthalmopathy. RNA transcripts were the template for amplifying TCR beta CDR3 regions. Researchers ran a first-round RT-PCR on the TCR CDR3 using the HTBI primer set. From the multiplex PCR reads, TCRdb called clonotypes with MiXCR, one entry per CDR3 protein. The sample shows hundreds of thousands of distinct CDR3 sequences, approximately 20% of them seen only once. Sequencing was carried out using blood. The receptors shown here come from a woman under 30 with Graves' hyperthyroidism.

This clonotype showed up many times. V and J are TRBV12-3 or TRBV12-4 and TRBJ2-2; the D gene could be TRBD1 or TRBD2 (5 bases each). The CDR3 length is 15 residues. V was trimmed by 7 bases and J by 4 bases, leaving 16 bases between them. The CDR3, as DNA: TGTGCCAGCACTCACCCTGGGGGTGGCACCGGGGAGCTGTTTTTT. It encodes CASTHPGGGTGELFF.

This clonotype was observed at least ten times. The chain carries TRBV6-6 and TRBJ2-5; 9 bases map to TRBD2. Germline CDR1 is MNHNY and CDR2 is SVGAGI (reference sequence). The CDR3 is made up of 15 amino acids. V lost 6 bases, J lost 5 bases, and 10 bases stayed unmatched. The CDR3 region is CASRVTRGGGETQYF. CDR3 DNA sequence: TGTGCCAGCAGAGTTACGCGGGGGGGCGGTGAGACCCAGTACTTC.

This clonotype has only a few counts. No conserved phenylalanine or tryptophan ends this CDR3, so it is likely a read error. The chain combines TRBV2 with TRBJ1-5; a weak D match, TRBD1 (5 bases). Per the germline V gene, CDR1 is SNHLY and CDR2 is FYNNEI. The CDR3 has 15 residues. V was pared by 8 bases and J by 2 bases, with 16 bases between. CDR3 sequence reads: CASQWDLGGNQPQHL. The CDR3 DNA reads TGTGCCAGCCAATGGGACTTAGGGGGCAATCAGCCCCAGCATTTG.

The rearrangement joins TRBV28 to TRBJ2-5, with D possibly being TRBD1 (6 bases). Germline loops: CDR1 MDHEN, CDR2 SYDVKM. With 6 bases removed from V and 7 bases from J, the gap between germline ends came to 18 bases. The CDR3 sequence is 14 residues long. The CDR3 nucleotides read TGTGCCAGCAGCCCGGGACAATCAGGCTGGACCCAGTACTTC. Translating gives CASSPGQSGWTQYF. Looking up the rest from reference TRBV28 and TRBJ2-5 gives the full variable domain: DVKVTQSSRYLVKRTGEKVFLECVQDMDHENMFWYRQDPGLGLRLIYFSYDVKMKEKGDIPEGYSVSREKKERFSLILESASTNQTSMYLCASSPGQSGWTQYFGPGTRLLVL.

J is TRBJ1-1 and V is TRBV6-1; D unclear. V dropped 7 bases and J dropped 6 bases, with 15 bases sitting between them. Germline CDR1 and CDR2: MNHNS and SASEGT. CDR3 length: 13 residues. Here the CDR3 reads CASKDNKVAEAFF. The CDR3 nucleotides are TGTGCCAGCAAAGACAACAAGGTCGCTGAAGCTTTCTTT.

This clonotype was counted many times. The chain recombines TRBV2 with TRBJ1-2, with D unclear. V shed 6 bases and J shed 4 bases, with 18 bases lying between them. In germline, CDR1 is SNHLY, CDR2 FYNNEI. This CDR3 has 15 amino acids. CDR3 DNA: TGTGCCAGCAGGGCCCGGGCGACACTATCCTATGGCTACACCTTC. Translated, it gives CASRARATLSYGYTF.

This clonotype was seen repeatedly, ten times or more. This chain joins TRBV6-1 and TRBJ1-1; TRBD1 matches at 8 bases. There are 16 residues in the CDR3. J was trimmed by 1 base and V by 7 bases; bases with no gene match: 11. The germline CDR1 and CDR2 sequences are MNHNS and SASEGT. The CDR3 sequence is CASIPAGTGGNTEAFF. The CDR3 coding sequence is TGTGCCAGCATTCCAGCCGGGACAGGCGGGAACACTGAAGCTTTCTTT.

This chain links TRBV28 with TRBJ2-7; TRBD2 agrees at 12 bases. V shed 5 bases and J 1 base; nucleotides not matched to a gene: 9. The CDR3 is 17 residues long. Germline lookup yields CDR1 MDHEN and CDR2 SYDVKM. The CDR3 spells CASSVNPLAGGSYEQYF. The CDR3 DNA reads as TGTGCCAGCAGTGTCAACCCGCTAGCGGGAGGGTCCTACGAGCAGTACTTC.

At least ten counts were recorded for this clonotype. The gene calls are TRBV28 and TRBJ2-6; D not certain. V was cut by 2 bases and J by 6 bases, with 2 bases left in between. CDR1 is MDHEN, CDR2 SYDVKM, per germline. The CDR3 covers 12 residues. This CDR3 reads CASSLVANVLTF. DNA of the CDR3: TGTGCCAGCAGTTTAGTGGCCAACGTCCTGACTTTC.

This rearrangement joins TRBV3-1 to TRBJ1-2; weak D call: TRBD1 (6 bases). CDR3 length: 18 residues. V was pared by 1 base and J by 1 base, with 19 bases between. CDR1 LGHDT and CDR2 YNNKEL come from the germline V gene (reference sequence). This CDR3 is CASSQVIFRQDVNYGYTF. In DNA form, the CDR3 reads TGTGCCAGCAGCCAAGTGATCTTCCGACAGGACGTTAACTATGGCTACACCTTC.

This clonotype was counted many times. This chain links TRBV12-3 or TRBV12-4 with TRBJ1-1; D not certain. This CDR3 has 12 amino acids. V was shortened by 1 base and J by 5 bases, with 5 bases between the two germline ends. The DNA for the CDR3 is TGTGCCAGCAGTTTAGGGAGGACTGAAGCTTTCTTT. Its translation is CASSLGRTEAFF.

This clonotype was observed a handful of times. The gene calls are TRBV3-1 and TRBJ1-5, with 7 bases that match TRBD1. This CDR3 comprises 15 residues. Losses at the gene ends were 1 base for V and 4 bases for J; bases not matched to a gene: 4. Germline V lookup: CDR1 LGHDT, CDR2 YNNKEL (reference sequence). Written as DNA, the CDR3 is TGTGCCAGCAGCCAAGGGACAGGCAAAAATCAGCCCCAGCATTTT. Translation gives CASSQGTGKNQPQHF.

This rearrangement joins TRBV12-3 or TRBV12-4 to TRBJ1-1, with no clear D. This CDR3 comprises 12 residues. Trimming took 0 bases from V and 11 from J, leaving 10 bases between them. CDR3 coding DNA: TGTGCCAGCAGTTTAGCTACTGTTGATGCTTTCTTT. As protein: CASSLATVDAFF.

This clonotype occurred many times. The chain recombines TRBV12-3 or TRBV12-4 with TRBJ2-7; D may be TRBD2 (5 bases). Trimming left V 6 bases short and J 4 bases short, with 16 bases between. The CDR3 length is 14 residues. Here the CDR3 DNA reads TGTGCCAGCAGCTCACCCAGGAGGAGATACGAGCAGTACTTC. Its translation: CASSSPRRRYEQYF.

This clonotype was counted many times. V and J are TRBV11-2 and TRBJ1-2, with D possibly matching TRBD1 (6 bases). The CDR3 runs to 16 residues. The V end was cut by 2 bases, the J end by 8 bases, with 21 bases between. The germline CDR1 and CDR2 sequences are SGHAT and FQNNGV. CDR3 DNA sequence: TGTGCCAGCAGCTTAAGGGGGGGCCACCGGACGGGAGGCTACACCTTC. Encoded protein: CASSLRGGHRTGGYTF.

This clonotype was counted many times. The chain recombines TRBV24-1 with TRBJ1-3; TRBD1 aligns across 8 bases. Germline CDR1 and CDR2: KGHDR and SFDVKD. Trimming cost V 6 bases and J 0 bases; bases outside gene matches: 9. This CDR3 comprises 17 residues. The CDR3 here is CATSPSGTGPSGNTIYF. CDR3 nucleotides: TGTGCCACCAGTCCTTCCGGGACAGGTCCCTCTGGAAACACCATATATTTT.

The CDR3 loop is CASSDGLGKAGELFF. CDR3 in DNA: TGTGCCAGCAGTGATGGACTAGGAAAGGCCGGGGAGCTGTTTTTT. V usage is TRBV6-1 and J usage is TRBJ2-2; 7 bases agree with TRBD2. Looked up from germline, CDR1 is MNHNS and CDR2 is SASEGT. V was clipped by 3 bases and J by 6 bases; unmatched bases: 7. This CDR3 comprises 15 residues.

The sample holds many counts of this clonotype. The chain carries TRBV12-3 or TRBV12-4 and TRBJ1-3; 10 bases map to TRBD1. With 4 bases clipped from V and 2 bases from J, the junction kept 8 bases outside the gene matches. This CDR3 is built from 17 residues. CDR3 protein: CASSSTGGRQPGNTIYF. The CDR3 DNA reads TGTGCCAGCAGTTCGACAGGGGGCAGACAGCCTGGAAACACCATATATTTT.

This clonotype was recorded at least ten times. The J gene is TRBJ1-1, the V gene TRBV3-1; 8 bases fit TRBD1. V dropped 4 bases and J dropped 3; count of bases not matched to a gene: 7. In germline, CDR1 is LGHDT, CDR2 YNNKEL (reference sequence). The CDR3 covers 15 residues. This CDR3 is CASSPGLQGDTEAFF. Here the CDR3 DNA reads TGTGCCAGCAGCCCAGGGTTACAGGGGGACACTGAAGCTTTCTTT.

In its sample, this clonotype was seen many times. The V and J genes are TRBV7-8 and TRBJ1-1; D unclear. Trimming pared 5 bases from V and 2 bases from J, leaving 15 bases between. The CDR3 is 15 amino acids. CDR1 is SGHVS and CDR2 is FQNEAQ in the germline V gene. The CDR3 DNA reads as TGTGCCAGCAGCGGGGTGGGTCAGTTAAACACTGAAGCTTTCTTT. As protein: CASSGVGQLNTEAFF.

This clonotype was counted at least ten times. V gene TRBV28 combines with J gene TRBJ1-2; D is undetermined. The germline V gene encodes CDR1 MDHEN and CDR2 SYDVKM. This CDR3 has 13 amino acids. Trimming took 3 bases from V and 7 from J, leaving 12 bases between them. CDR3 region: CASSLLAGLGYTF. As DNA, the CDR3 is TGTGCCAGCAGTTTGCTGGCGGGCCTTGGCTACACCTTC.

This clonotype was seen ten or more times. This may be a read error: a much more frequent sequence differs by one nucleotide. The chain has TRBV6-1 and TRBJ1-2, with D maybe TRBD1 (5 bases). Looked up from germline, CDR1 is MNHNS and CDR2 is SASEGT. Trimming took off 5 bases at V and 2 bases at J, with 12 bases between the two ends. This CDR3 spans 14 amino acids. The CDR3 here is CASSHSGLNYGYTF. CDR3 nucleotides: TGTGCCAGCAGTCATTCAGGGTTAAACTATGGCTACACCTTC.